This record concerns one TCR beta chain sequence. This entry belongs to a study of blood T cell repertoires in COVID-19. Profiling relied on immunoSEQ multiplex PCR, and the TCRdb table lists in-frame clones only, not all of them. The table shows around 220,000 clones, with around 90% occurring only once. The sequence derives from a man aged 25 to 45 who had been exposed to COVID-19. The sample consisted of PBMCs or T cells enriched from blood (not recorded which).

The CDR3 is CAWSVNRGRLGYTF. In nucleotides, the CDR3 is TGTGCCTGGAGTGTGAACAGGGGGCGTCTGGGCTACACCTTC. This chain joins TRBV30 and TRBJ1-2, with 9 bases lining up with TRBD1. Looked up from germline, CDR1 is GTSNPN and CDR2 is SVGIG (reference sequence). The CDR3 has 14 amino acids. V was clipped by 0 bases and J by 8 bases; unmatched bases: 7.